Below, one T cell receptor (beta chain) is given with its context. These data come from a study of blood T cell repertoires in COVID-19. For the study at large: Sources were T cells, B-cell-depleted T cells, or PBMCs; the material itself was cDNA or gDNA.

Individuals aged 18 to 89 years were recruited from fewer than 30 US areas. All recovered Cohort 3 donors got two negative PCRs, got clearance, or saw symptom resolution. In the original processing: Amplification with reference gene primers provided the estimates of nucleated cell counts. Profiling relied on immunoSEQ multiplex PCR, and the TCRdb table lists in-frame clones only, not all of them. That table gives V, J and clone size, and the DNA gave D and trimming. Here the sample spans some 320,000 clones, roughly nine tenths being singletons. This TCR was sampled from a man aged 60-69 years who had recovered from COVID-19. Sequencing used PBMCs or T cells enriched from blood (not recorded which).

CDR3 in amino acids: CASSQPGLAGDTQYF. The CDR3 region has the DNA TGTGCCAGCAGCCAGCCGGGACTAGCGGGGGATACGCAGTATTTT. This chain joins TRBV7-9 and TRBJ2-3; TRBD2 aligns across 13 bases. Looked up from germline, CDR1 is SEHNR and CDR2 is FQNEAQ (reference sequence). After removal of 5 bases from V and 6 bases from J, the junction contained 5 bases not matched to a gene. The CDR3 has 15 amino acids.